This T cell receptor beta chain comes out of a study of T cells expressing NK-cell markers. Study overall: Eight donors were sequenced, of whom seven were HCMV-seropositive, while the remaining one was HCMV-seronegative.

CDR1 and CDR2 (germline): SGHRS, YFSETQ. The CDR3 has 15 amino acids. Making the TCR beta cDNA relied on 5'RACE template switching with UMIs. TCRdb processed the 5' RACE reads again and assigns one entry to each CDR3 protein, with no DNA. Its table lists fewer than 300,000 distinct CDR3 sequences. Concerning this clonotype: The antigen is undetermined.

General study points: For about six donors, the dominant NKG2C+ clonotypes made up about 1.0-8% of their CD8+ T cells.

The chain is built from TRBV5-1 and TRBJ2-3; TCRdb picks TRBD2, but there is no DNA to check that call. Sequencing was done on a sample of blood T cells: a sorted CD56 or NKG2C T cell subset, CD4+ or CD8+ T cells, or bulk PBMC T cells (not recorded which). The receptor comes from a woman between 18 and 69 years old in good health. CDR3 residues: CASSFGLAGADTQYF.